The rows below give T cell receptor beta chains drawn from one sample of a study of long-term antiretroviral therapy in people with HIV. Some clones are missing from TCRdb's copy, which holds only in-frame ones; the method was immunoSEQ multiplex PCR. The table lists 39,000 or so clones, approximately 80% of them singletons. Here the sequenced sample was unsorted PBMCs, taken 0.6 years after starting antiretroviral therapy. The receptors shown here come from a man in his late teens or twenties with HIV. Each CDR3 is given with its conserved first and last residue. A D gene is named only where the DNA matches it firmly. Some rows mark clone size as missing; the rest say once, few, many or name a class of expanded clone.

TRBJ1-2,15,NA,NA,TRBV28,CASRELGLVTDGYTF,TGTGCCAGCAGGGAATTGGGTCTAGTCACTGATGGCTACACCTTC
TRBJ2-6,19,TRBD1,NA,TRBV19,CASSMAGGAQYSGANVLTF,TGTGCCAGTAGTATGGCAGGGGGAGCTCAGTACTCTGGGGCCAACGTCCTGACTTTC
TRBJ2-7,15,NA,once,TRBV5-6,CASSFPGPLTYEQYF,TGTGCCAGCAGTTTCCCAGGTCCCCTCACCTACGAGCAGTACTTC
TRBJ1-2,13,NA,few,TRBV19,CASSIDSNYGYTF,TGTGCCAGTAGTATCGATTCTAACTATGGCTACACCTTC
TRBJ2-3,13,NA,NA,TRBV27,CASSSWTPDTQYF,TGTGCCAGCAGTTCCTGGACACCGGATACGCAGTATTTT
TRBJ1-1,13,NA,few,TRBV18,CASSPRGGTEAFF,TGTGCCAGCTCACCAAGGGGGGGAACTGAAGCTTTCTTT
TRBJ2-7,13,TRBD2,NA,TRBV27,CASSFGTSYEQYF,TGTGCCAGCAGTTTCGGGACTAGTTACGAGCAGTACTTC
TRBJ2-7,12,NA,NA,TRBV5-6,CASSFGTHEQYF,TGTGCCAGCAGCTTCGGAACCCACGAGCAGTACTTC
TRBJ1-5,14,NA,NA,TRBV4-3,CASSQDSGGQPQHF,TGCGCCAGCAGCCAAGATTCCGGCGGTCAGCCCCAGCATTTT
TRBJ2-7,14,TRBD1,NA,TRBV6-6,CASREGQGRWEQYF,TGTGCCAGCAGAGAAGGACAGGGAAGATGGGAGCAGTACTTC
TRBJ1-1,14,NA,NA,TRBV6-5,CASRKGVMNTEAFF,TGTGCCAGCAGAAAAGGGGTCATGAACACTGAAGCTTTCTTT
TRBJ1-2,14,TRBD1,NA,TRBV7-2,CASSLETGIYGYTF,TGTGCCAGCAGCTTAGAGACAGGGATTTATGGCTACACCTTC
TRBJ2-1,13,NA,once,TRBV11-2,CASSPRRGGEQFF,TGTGCCAGCAGCCCCCGGCGGGGCGGTGAGCAGTTCTTC
TRBJ1-1,15,NA,NA,TRBV14,CASSQDPGGVTEAFF,TGTGCCAGCAGCCAAGATCCGGGAGGGGTCACCGAAGCTTTCTTT
TRBJ2-3,14,TRBD1,once,TRBV7-2,CASSLGQEADTQYF,TGTGCCAGCAGCCTAGGACAGGAGGCGGATACGCAGTATTTT
TRBJ2-1,16,TRBD2,NA,TRBV6-6,CASSSRLAGRYNEQFF,TGTGCCAGCAGCTCCAGACTAGCGGGCCGGTACAATGAGCAGTTCTTC
TRBJ1-5,14,NA,few,TRBV19,CASSNRDNNQPQHF,TGTGCCAGTAGTAACAGGGACAACAATCAGCCCCAGCATTTT
TRBJ2-3,15,NA,NA,TRBV7-9,CASSSALSSTDTQYF,TGTGCCAGCAGCTCAGCGTTGAGTTCCACAGATACGCAGTATTTT
TRBJ2-2,17,TRBD2,NA,TRBV9,CASSDLSAGGLTGELFF,TGTGCCAGCAGCGACTTATCCGCGGGAGGGCTCACCGGGGAGCTGTTTTTT
TRBJ1-1,14,NA,NA,TRBV28,CASSLVALNTEAFF,TGTGCCAGCAGTTTAGTGGCCCTCAACACTGAAGCTTTCTTT
TRBJ1-1,15,NA,NA,TRBV11-1,CASSLGPTGNTEAFF,TGTGCCAGCAGCTTAGGACCCACAGGGAACACTGAAGCTTTCTTT
TRBJ1-1,16,NA,NA,TRBV28,CASRPIGAGTNTEAFF,TGTGCCAGCCGTCCTATAGGGGCAGGCACGAACACTGAAGCTTTCTTT
TRBJ2-7,14,NA,NA,TRBV28,CASSLSIPPYEQYF,TGTGCCAGCAGTTTGAGCATTCCCCCCTACGAGCAGTACTTC
TRBJ1-1,13,NA,NA,TRBV9,CASGLGGDTEAFF,TGTGCCAGCGGCCTGGGGGGAGACACTGAAGCTTTCTTT
TRBJ2-1,16,NA,NA,TRBV5-1,CASSLALHGTLNEQFF,TGCGCCAGCAGCTTGGCCCTTCACGGAACACTCAATGAGCAGTTCTTC
TRBJ2-1,13,NA,few,TRBV7-6,CASSLPPHNEQFF,TGTGCCAGCAGCCTCCCCCCCCACAATGAGCAGTTCTTC
TRBJ1-5,13,NA,NA,TRBV28,CASSFYSNQPQHF,TGTGCCAGCAGTTTCTATAGCAATCAGCCCCAGCATTTT
TRBJ2-7,14,NA,NA,TRBV7-9,CASSPMSRAYEQYF,TGTGCCAGCAGCCCTATGTCCAGGGCCTACGAGCAGTACTTC
TRBJ2-5,16,NA,NA,TRBV7-9,CASSLGDKGRGETQYF,TGTGCCAGCAGCCTGGGGGACAAAGGACGCGGGGAGACCCAGTACTTC
TRBJ1-1,16,NA,NA,TRBV12-5,CASAPGVTTMNTEAFF,TGTGCTAGTGCCCCCGGGGTAACCACCATGAACACTGAAGCTTTCTTT
TRBJ2-7,14,NA,NA,TRBV10-1,CASSAGTYSYEQYF,TGCGCCAGCAGCGCCGGGACATACTCTTACGAGCAGTACTTC
TRBJ2-1,15,TRBD2,once,TRBV5-6,CASSWGTSVNNEQFF,TGTGCCAGCAGCTGGGGGACTAGCGTAAACAATGAGCAGTTCTTC
TRBJ1-2,14,NA,once,TRBV7-2,CASSTTGGSGGYTF,TGTGCCAGCAGCACGACCGGGGGTTCGGGAGGCTACACCTTC
TRBJ2-3,14,TRBD1,NA,TRBV25-1,CASSNTGGIDTQYF,TGTGCCAGCAGTAACACAGGGGGGATAGATACGCAGTATTTT
TRBJ2-1,16,NA,NA,TRBV10-2,CASSREGRTSYNEQFF,TGCGCCAGCAGCCGAGAGGGGCGGACTTCCTACAATGAGCAGTTCTTC
TRBJ2-7,13,NA,few,TRBV19,CASSPSSSYEQYF,TGTGCCAGTAGTCCCTCTAGCTCCTACGAGCAGTACTTC
TRBJ1-1,16,NA,NA,TRBV5-1,CASSLEQGSRLAEAFF,TGCGCCAGCAGCTTGGAACAGGGATCTAGGCTCGCTGAAGCTTTCTTT
TRBJ1-3,15,NA,few,TRBV23-1,CASSPLRGLGDTIYF,TGCGCCAGCAGCCCGCTGAGGGGCTTGGGAGACACCATATATTTT
TRBJ2-7,15,TRBD1,once,TRBV6-1,CASSEGTGGFYEQYF,TGTGCCAGCAGTGAGGGGACAGGGGGATTCTACGAGCAGTACTTC
TRBJ2-7,11,TRBD2,few,TRBV28,CATRGDYEQYF,TGTGCCACCCGGGGGGATTACGAGCAGTACTTC
TRBJ2-2,18,TRBD1,NA,TRBV10-1,CASSQTMGTGADTGELFF,TGCGCCAGCAGTCAGACTATGGGAACAGGGGCGGACACCGGGGAGCTGTTTTTT
TRBJ2-2,13,NA,few,TRBV11-3,CASSLEGGGELFF,TGTGCCAGCAGCTTAGAGGGAGGCGGGGAGCTGTTTTTT
TRBJ2-3,14,NA,NA,TRBV7-9,CASSLATIADTQYF,TGTGCCAGCAGCTTAGCGACTATCGCAGATACGCAGTATTTT